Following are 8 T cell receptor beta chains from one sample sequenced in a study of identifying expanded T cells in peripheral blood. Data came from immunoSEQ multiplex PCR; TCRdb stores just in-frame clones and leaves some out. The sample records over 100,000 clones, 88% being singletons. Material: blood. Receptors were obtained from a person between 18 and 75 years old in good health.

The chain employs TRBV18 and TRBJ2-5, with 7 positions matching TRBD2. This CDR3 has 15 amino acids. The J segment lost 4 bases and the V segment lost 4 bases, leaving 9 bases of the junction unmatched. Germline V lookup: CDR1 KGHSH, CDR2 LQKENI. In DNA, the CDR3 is TGTGCCAGCTCACTTAGCGGTCCGGGGGGAGAGACCCAGTACTTC. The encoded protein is CASSLSGPGGETQYF.

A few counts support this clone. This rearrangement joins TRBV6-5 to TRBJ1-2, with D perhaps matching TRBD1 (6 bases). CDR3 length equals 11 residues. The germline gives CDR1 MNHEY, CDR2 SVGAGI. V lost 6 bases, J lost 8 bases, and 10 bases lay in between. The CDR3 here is CASRGDIGYTF. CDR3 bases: TGTGCCAGCAGGGGGGACATCGGCTACACCTTC.

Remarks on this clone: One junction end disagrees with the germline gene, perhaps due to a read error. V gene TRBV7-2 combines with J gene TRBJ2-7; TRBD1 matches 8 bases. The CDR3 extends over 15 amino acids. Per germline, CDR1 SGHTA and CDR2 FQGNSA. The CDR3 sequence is CASSLRRTGPYQQYF. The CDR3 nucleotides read TGTGCCAGCAGCCTCAGACGGACAGGGCCCTACCAGCAGTACTTC.

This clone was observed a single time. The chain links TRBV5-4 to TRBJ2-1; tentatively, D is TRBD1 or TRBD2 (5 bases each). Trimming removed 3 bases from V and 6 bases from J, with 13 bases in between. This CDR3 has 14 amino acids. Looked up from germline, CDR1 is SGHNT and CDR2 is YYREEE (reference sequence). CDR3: CASSSQGRPNEQFF. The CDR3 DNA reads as TGTGCCAGCAGCTCCCAGGGACGGCCCAATGAGCAGTTCTTC.

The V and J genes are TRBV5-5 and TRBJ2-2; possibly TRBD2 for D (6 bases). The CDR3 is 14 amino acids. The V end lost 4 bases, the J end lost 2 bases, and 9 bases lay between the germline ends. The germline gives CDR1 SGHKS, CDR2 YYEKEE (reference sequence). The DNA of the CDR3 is TGTGCCAGCAGCGGGAGGATCAACACCGGGGAGCTGTTTTTT. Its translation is CASSGRINTGELFF.

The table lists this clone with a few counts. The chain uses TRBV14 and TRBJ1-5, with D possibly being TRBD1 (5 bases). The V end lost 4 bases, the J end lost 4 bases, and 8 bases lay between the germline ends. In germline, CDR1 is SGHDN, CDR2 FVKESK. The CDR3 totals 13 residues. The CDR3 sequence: CASSPTENQPQHF. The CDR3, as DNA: TGTGCCAGCAGCCCGACAGAGAATCAGCCCCAGCATTTT.

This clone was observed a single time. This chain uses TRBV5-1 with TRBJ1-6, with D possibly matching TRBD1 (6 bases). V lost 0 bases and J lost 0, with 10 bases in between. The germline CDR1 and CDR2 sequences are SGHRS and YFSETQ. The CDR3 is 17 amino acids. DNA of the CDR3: TGCGCCAGCAGCTTGGAGAAAGGGGGCTCCTATAATTCACCCCTCCACTTT. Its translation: CASSLEKGGSYNSPLHF.

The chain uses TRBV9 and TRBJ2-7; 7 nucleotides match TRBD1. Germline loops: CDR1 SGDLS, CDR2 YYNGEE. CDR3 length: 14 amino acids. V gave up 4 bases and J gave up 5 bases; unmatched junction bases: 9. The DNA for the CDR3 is TGTGCCAGCAGCCCCTGGACAGGTGCCCACGAGCAGTACTTC. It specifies CASSPWTGAHEQYF.